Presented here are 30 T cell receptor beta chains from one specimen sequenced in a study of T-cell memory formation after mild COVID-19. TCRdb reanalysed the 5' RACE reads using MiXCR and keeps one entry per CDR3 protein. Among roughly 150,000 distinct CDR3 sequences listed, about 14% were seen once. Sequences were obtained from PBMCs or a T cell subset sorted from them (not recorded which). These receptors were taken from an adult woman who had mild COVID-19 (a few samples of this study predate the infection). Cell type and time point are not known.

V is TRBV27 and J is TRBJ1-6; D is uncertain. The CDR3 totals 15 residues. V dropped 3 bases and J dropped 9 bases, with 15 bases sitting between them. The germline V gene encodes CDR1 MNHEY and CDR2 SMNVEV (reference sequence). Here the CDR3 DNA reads TGTGCCAGCAGTTTGGGCAGGTTCGGAATTTCACCCCTCCACTTT. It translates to CASSLGRFGISPLHF.

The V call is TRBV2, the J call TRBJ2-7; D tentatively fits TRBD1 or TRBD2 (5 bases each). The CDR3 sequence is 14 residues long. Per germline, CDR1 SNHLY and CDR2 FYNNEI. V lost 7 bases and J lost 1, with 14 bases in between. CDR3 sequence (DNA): TGTGCCAGCATTCCCGGGACGAGGTCCTACGAGCAGTACTTC. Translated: CASIPGTRSYEQYF.

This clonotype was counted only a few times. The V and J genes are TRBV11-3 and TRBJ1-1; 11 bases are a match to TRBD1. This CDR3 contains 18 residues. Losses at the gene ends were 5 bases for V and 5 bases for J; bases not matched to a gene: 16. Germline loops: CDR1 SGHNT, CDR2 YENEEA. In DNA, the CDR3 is TGTGCCAGCAGCCCAAAAACCGGACAGGGGGCCCTTGGAACTGAAGCTTTCTTT. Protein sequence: CASSPKTGQGALGTEAFF.

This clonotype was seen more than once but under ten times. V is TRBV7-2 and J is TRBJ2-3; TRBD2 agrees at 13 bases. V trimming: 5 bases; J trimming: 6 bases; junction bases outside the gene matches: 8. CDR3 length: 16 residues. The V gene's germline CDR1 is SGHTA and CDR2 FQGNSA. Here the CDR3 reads CASSTRTSGSPDTQYF. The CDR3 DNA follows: TGTGCCAGCAGCACGCGGACTAGCGGGAGTCCGGATACGCAGTATTTT.

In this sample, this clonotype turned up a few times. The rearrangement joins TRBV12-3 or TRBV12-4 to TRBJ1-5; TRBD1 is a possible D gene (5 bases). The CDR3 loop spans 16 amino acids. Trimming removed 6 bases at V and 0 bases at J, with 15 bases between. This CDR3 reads CASRDQGMHSNQPQHF. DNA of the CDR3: TGTGCCAGCAGGGATCAGGGTATGCATAGCAATCAGCCCCAGCATTTT.

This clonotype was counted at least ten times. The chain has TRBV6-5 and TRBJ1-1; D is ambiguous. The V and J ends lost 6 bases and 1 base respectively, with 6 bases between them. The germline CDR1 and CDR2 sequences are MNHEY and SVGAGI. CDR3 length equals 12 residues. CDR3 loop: CASRLENTEAFF. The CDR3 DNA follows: TGTGCCAGCAGATTAGAGAACACTGAAGCTTTCTTT.

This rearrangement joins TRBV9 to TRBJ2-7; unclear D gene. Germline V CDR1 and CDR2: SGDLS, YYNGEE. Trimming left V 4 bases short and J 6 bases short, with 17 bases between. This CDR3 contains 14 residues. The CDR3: CASSPKDRALEQYF. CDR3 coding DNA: TGTGCCAGCAGCCCTAAAGATAGGGCCCTCGAGCAGTACTTC.

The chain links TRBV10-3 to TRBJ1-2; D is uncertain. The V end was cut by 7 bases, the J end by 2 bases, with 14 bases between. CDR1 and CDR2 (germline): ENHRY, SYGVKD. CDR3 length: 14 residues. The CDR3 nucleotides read TGTGCCATCAACCCAGAGAGAGGGAACTATGGCTACACCTTC. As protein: CAINPERGNYGYTF.

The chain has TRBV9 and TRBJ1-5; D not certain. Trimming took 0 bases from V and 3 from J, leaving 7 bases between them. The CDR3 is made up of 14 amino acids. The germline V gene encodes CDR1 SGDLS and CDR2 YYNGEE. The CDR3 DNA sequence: TGTGCCAGCAGCGTAGACAGCATCAATCAGCCCCAGCATTTT. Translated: CASSVDSINQPQHF.

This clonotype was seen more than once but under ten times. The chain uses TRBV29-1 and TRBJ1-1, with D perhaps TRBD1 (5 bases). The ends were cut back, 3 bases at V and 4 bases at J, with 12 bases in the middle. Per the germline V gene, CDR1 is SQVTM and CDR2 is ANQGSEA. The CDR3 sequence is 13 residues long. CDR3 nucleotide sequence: TGCAGCGTTGAGAGCTGGGGGGGCACTGAAGCTTTCTTT. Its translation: CSVESWGGTEAFF.

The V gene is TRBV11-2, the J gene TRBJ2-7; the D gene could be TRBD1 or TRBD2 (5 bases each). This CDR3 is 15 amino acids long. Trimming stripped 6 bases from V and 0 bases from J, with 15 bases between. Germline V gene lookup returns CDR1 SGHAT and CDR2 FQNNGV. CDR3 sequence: CASSHRWGSSYEQYF. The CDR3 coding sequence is TGTGCCAGCAGTCACCGGTGGGGGAGCTCCTACGAGCAGTACTTC.

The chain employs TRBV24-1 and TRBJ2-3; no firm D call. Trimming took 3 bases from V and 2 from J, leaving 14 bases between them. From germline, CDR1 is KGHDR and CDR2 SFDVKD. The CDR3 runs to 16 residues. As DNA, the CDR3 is TGTGCCACCAGTGATGCCCCTTATCCCTCCACAGATACGCAGTATTTT. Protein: CATSDAPYPSTDTQYF.

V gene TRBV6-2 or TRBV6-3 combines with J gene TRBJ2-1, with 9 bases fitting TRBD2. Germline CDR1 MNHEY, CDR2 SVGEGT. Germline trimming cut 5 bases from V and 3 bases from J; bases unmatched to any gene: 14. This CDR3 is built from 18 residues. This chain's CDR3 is CASSPQGGRANGYNEQFF. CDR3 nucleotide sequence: TGTGCCAGCAGTCCCCAGGGCGGGAGGGCCAATGGCTACAATGAGCAGTTCTTC.

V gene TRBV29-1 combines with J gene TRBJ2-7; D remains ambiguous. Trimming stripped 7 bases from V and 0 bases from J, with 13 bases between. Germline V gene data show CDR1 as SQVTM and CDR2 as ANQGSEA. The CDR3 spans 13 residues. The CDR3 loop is CSAGAESSYEQYF. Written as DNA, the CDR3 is TGCAGCGCAGGAGCAGAGAGCTCCTACGAGCAGTACTTC.

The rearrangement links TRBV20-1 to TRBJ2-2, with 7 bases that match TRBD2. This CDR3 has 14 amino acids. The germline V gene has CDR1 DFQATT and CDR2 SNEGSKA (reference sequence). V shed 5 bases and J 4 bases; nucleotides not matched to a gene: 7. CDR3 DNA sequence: TGCAGTGCTCCCTCTGCGGGAGTCACCGGGGAGCTGTTTTTT. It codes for CSAPSAGVTGELFF.

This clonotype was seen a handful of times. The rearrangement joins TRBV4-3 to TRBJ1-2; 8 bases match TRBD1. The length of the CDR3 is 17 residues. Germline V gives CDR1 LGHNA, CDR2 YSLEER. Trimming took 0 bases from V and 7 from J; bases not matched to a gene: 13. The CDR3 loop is CASSQDSQGANNGGYTF. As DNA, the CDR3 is TGCGCCAGCAGCCAAGATTCCCAGGGGGCGAATAATGGTGGCTACACCTTC.

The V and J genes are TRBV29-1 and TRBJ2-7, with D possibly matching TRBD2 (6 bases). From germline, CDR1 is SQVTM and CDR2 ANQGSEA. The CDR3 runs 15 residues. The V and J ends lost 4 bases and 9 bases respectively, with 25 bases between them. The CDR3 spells CSVAGETSSAHGQYF. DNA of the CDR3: TGCAGCGTTGCGGGTGAGACTAGTTCGGCGCACGGGCAGTACTTC.

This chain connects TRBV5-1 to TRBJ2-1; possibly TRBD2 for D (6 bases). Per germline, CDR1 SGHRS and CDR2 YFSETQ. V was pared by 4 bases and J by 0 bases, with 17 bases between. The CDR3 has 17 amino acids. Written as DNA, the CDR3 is TGCGCCAGCAGCCTTTCGGGTGGGGGGAGCTCCTACAATGAGCAGTTCTTC. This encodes CASSLSGGGSSYNEQFF.

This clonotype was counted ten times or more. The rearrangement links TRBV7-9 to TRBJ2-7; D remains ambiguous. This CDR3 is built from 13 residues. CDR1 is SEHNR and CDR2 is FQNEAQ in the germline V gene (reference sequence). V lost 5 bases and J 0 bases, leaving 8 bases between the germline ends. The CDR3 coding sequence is TGTGCCAGCAGCCCCATAGACTCCTACGAGCAGTACTTC. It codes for CASSPIDSYEQYF. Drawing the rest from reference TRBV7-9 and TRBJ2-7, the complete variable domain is DTGVSQNPRHKITKRGQNVTFRCDPISEHNRLYWYRQTLGQGPEFLTYFQNEAQLEKSRLLSDRFSAERPKGSFSTLEIQRTEQGDSAMYLCASSPIDSYEQYFGPGTRLTVT.

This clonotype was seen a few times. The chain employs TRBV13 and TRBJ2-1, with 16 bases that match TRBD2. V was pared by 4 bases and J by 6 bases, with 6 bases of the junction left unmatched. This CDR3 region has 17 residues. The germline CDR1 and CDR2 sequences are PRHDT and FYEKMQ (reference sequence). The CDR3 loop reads CASSSSGLAGGSNEQFF. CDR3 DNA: TGTGCCAGCAGCTCGTCGGGACTAGCGGGGGGGTCCAATGAGCAGTTCTTC.

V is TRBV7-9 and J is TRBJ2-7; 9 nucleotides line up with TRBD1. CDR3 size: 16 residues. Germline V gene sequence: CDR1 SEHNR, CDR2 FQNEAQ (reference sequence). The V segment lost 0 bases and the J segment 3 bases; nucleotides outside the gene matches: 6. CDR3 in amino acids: CASSLATGQGYYEQYF. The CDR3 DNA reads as TGTGCCAGCAGCTTAGCAACCGGACAGGGGTACTACGAGCAGTACTTC.

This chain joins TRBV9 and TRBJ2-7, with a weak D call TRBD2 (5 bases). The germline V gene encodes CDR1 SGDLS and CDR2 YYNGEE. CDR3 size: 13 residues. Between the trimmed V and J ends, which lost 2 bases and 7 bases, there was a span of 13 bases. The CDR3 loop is CASSVLFSGEQYF. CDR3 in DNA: TGTGCCAGCAGCGTCCTGTTTTCGGGGGAGCAGTACTTC.

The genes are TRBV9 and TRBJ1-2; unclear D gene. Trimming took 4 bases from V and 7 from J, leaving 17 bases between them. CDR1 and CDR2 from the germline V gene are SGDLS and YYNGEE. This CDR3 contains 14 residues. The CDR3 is CASSQDTPSGGYTF. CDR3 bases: TGTGCCAGCAGCCAAGATACACCATCGGGTGGCTACACCTTC.

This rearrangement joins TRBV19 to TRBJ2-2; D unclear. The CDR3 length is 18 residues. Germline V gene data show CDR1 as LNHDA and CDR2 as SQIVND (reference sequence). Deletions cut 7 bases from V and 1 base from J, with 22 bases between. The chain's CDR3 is CASNSLVGFGGNTGELFF. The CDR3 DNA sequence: TGTGCCAGTAACTCGTTGGTGGGGTTTGGTGGGAACACCGGGGAGCTGTTTTTT.

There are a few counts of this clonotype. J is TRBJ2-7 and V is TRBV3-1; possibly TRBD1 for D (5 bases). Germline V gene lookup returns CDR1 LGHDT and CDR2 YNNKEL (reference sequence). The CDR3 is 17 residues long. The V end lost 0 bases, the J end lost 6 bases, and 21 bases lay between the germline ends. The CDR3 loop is CASSQEVAGFFSAEQYF. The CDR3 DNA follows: TGTGCCAGCAGCCAAGAGGTCGCAGGGTTCTTTTCGGCCGAGCAGTACTTC.

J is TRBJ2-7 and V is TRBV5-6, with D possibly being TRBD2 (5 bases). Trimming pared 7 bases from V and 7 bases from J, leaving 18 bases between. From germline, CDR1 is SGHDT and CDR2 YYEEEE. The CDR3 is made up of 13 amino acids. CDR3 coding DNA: TGTGCCAGCTCACGGACGATTAGCGCGGAGCAGTACTTC. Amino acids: CASSRTISAEQYF. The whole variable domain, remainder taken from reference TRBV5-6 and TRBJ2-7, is DAGVTQSPTHLIKTRGQQVTLRCSPKSGHDTVSWYQQALGQGPQFIFQYYEEEERQRGNFPDRFSGHQFPNYSSELNVNALLLGDSALYLCASSRTISAEQYFGPGTRLTVT.

The CDR3 protein is CAISGVVGQPQHF. CDR3 nucleotides: TGTGCCATCAGTGGGGTAGTCGGTCAGCCCCAGCATTTT. The chain recombines TRBV10-3 with TRBJ1-5, with unresolved D. This CDR3 region has 13 residues. Germline-derived CDR1 and CDR2 are ENHRY and SYGVKD. Trimming pared 4 bases from V and 6 bases from J, leaving 10 bases between.

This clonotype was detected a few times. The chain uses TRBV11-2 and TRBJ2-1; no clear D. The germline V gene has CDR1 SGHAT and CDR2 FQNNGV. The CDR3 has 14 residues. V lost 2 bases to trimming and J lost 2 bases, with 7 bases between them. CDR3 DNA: TGTGCCAGCAGCTTAAGTACGGCCTACAATGAGCAGTTCTTC. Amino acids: CASSLSTAYNEQFF.

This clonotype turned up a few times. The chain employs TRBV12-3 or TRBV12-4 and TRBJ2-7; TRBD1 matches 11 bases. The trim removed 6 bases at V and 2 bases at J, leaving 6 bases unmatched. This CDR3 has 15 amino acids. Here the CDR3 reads CASRPTGQGAYEQYF. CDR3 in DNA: TGTGCCAGCAGGCCAACGGGACAGGGGGCCTACGAGCAGTACTTC.

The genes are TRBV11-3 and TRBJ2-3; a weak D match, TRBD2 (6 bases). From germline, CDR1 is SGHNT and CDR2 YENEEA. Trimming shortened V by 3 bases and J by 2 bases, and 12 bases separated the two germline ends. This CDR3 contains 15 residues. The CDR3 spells CASSFWRGPTDTQYF. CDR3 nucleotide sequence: TGTGCCAGCAGCTTCTGGCGGGGACCCACAGATACGCAGTATTTT.